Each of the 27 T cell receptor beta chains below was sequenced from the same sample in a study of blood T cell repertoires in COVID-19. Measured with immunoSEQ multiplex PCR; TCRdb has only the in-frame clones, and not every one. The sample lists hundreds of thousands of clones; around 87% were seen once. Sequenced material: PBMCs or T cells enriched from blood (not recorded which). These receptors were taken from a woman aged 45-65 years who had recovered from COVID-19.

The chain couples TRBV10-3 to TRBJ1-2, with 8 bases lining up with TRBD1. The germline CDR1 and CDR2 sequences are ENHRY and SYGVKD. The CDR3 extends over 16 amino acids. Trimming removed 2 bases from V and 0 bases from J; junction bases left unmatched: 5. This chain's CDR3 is CAISEGQGGANYGYTF. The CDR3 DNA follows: TGTGCCATCAGTGAGGGACAGGGAGGGGCTAACTATGGCTACACCTTC.

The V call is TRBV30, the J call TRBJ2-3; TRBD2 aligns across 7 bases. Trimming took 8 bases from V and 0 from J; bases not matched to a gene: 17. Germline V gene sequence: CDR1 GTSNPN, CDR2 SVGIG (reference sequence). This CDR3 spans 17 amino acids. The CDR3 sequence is CAARLIGRETSTDTQYF. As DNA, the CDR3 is TGTGCCGCCCGGCTGATAGGGCGGGAGACTAGCACAGATACGCAGTATTTT.

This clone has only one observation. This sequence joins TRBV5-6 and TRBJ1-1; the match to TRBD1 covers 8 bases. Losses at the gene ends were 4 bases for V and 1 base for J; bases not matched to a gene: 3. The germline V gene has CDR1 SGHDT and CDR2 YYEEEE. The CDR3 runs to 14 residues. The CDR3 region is CASSPGQGNTEAFF. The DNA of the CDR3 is TGTGCCAGCAGCCCTGGACAGGGGAACACTGAAGCTTTCTTT.

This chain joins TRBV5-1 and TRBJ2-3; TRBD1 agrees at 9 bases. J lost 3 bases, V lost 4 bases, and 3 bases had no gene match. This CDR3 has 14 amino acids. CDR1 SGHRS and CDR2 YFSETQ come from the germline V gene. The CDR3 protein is CASSRGQGTDTQYF. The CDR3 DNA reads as TGCGCCAGCAGCAGGGGACAGGGAACAGATACGCAGTATTTT.

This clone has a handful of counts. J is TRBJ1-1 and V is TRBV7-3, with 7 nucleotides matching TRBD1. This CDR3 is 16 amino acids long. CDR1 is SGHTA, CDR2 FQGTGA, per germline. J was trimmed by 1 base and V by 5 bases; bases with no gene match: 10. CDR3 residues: CASSLGTAGTNTEAFF. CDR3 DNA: TGTGCCAGCAGCCTTGGGACAGCCGGGACGAACACTGAAGCTTTCTTT.

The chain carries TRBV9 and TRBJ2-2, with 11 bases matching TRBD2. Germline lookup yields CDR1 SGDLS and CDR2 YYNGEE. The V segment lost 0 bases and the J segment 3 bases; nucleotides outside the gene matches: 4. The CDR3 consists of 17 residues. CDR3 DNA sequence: TGTGCCAGCAGCGTAGGCCTAGCGGGAGGTGACACCGGGGAGCTGTTTTTT. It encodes CASSVGLAGGDTGELFF.

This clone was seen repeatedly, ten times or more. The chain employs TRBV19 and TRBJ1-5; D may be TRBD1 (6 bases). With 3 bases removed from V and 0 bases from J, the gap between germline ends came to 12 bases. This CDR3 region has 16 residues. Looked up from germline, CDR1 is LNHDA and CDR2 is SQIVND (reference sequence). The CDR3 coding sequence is TGTGCCAGTAGTATGGACAGCCAATATAGCAATCAGCCCCAGCATTTT. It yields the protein CASSMDSQYSNQPQHF.

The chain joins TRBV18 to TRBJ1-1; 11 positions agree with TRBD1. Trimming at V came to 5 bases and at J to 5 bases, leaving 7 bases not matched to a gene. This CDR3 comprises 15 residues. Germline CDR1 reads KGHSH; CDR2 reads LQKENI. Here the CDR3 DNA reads TGTGCCAGCTCAGCTGGGGACAGGGGGTATACTGAAGCTTTCTTT. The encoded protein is CASSAGDRGYTEAFF.

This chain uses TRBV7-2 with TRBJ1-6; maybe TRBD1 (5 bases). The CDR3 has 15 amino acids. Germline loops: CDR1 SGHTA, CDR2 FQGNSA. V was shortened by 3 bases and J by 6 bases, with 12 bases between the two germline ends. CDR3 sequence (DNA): TGTGCCAGCAGCTTTCGTCCGGGGGGTAATTCACCCCTCCACTTT. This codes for CASSFRPGGNSPLHF.

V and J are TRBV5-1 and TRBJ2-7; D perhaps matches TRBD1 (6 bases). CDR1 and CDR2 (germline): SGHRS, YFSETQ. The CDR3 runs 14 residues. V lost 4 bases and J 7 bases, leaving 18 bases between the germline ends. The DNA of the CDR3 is TGCGCCAGCAGCCTAGGCCAAAATAGGGGGGAGCAGTACTTC. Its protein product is CASSLGQNRGEQYF.

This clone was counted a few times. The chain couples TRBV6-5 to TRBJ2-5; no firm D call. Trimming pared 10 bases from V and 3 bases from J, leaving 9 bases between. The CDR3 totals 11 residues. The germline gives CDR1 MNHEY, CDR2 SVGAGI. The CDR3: CATRLEETQYF. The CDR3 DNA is TGTGCCACACGTTTAGAAGAGACCCAGTACTTC.

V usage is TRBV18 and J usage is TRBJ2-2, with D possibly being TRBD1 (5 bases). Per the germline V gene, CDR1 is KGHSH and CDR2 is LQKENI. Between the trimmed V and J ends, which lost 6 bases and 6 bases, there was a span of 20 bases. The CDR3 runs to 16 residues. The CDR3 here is CASSSVRVENSGELFF. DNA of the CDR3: TGTGCCAGCTCCTCTGTCAGGGTCGAGAATTCCGGGGAGCTGTTTTTT.

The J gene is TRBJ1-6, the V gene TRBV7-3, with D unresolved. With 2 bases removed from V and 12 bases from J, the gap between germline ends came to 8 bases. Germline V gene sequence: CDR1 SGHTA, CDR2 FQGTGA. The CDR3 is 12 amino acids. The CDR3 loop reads CASSLHPGPLHF. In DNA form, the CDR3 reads TGTGCCAGCAGCTTACATCCCGGACCCCTCCACTTT.

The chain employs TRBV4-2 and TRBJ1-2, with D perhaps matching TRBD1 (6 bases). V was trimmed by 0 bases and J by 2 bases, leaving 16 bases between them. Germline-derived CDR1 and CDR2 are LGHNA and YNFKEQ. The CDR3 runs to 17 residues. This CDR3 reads CASSQDRADRANYGYTF. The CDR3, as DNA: TGTGCCAGCAGCCAAGATCGAGCGGACAGAGCCAACTATGGCTACACCTTC.

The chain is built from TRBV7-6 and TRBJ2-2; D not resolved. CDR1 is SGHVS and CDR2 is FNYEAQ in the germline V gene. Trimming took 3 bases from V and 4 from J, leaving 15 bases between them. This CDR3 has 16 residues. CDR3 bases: TGTGCCAGCAGCTTCTACAGTTTTATGGGCACCGGGGAGCTGTTTTTT. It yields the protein CASSFYSFMGTGELFF.

CDR3 coding DNA: TGCGCCAGCAGCTTGGAGGCACAGGCGGAGGAGCAGTACTTC. The encoded protein is CASSLEAQAEEQYF. The chain employs TRBV5-1 and TRBJ2-7; possible D gene TRBD1, 5 bases. The CDR3 length is 14 residues. V gave up 0 bases and J gave up 7 bases, with 14 bases separating them. Germline values: CDR1 SGHRS, CDR2 YFSETQ.

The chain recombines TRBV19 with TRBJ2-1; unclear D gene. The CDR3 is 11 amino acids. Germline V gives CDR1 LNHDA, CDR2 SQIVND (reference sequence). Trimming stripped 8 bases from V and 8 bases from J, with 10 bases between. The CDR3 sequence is CASSRYHEQFF. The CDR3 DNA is TGTGCCAGTTCGCGATACCATGAGCAGTTCTTC.

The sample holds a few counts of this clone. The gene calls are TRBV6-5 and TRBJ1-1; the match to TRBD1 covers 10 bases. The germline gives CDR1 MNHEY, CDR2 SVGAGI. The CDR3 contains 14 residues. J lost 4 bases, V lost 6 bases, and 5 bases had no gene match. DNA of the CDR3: TGTGCCAGCAGGCCATGGACAGGGGGCACTGAAGCTTTCTTT. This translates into CASRPWTGGTEAFF.

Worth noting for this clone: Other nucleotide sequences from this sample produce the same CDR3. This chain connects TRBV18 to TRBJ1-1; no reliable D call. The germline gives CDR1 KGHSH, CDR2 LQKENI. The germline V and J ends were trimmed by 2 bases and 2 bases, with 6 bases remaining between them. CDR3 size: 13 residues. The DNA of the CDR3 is TGTGCCAGCTCACCAACCCTAAACACTGAAGCTTTCTTT. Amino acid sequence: CASSPTLNTEAFF.

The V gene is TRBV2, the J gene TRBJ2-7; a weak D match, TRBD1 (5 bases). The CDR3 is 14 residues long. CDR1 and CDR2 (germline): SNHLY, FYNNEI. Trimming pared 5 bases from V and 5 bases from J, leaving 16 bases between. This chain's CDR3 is CASSPLSGSDEQYF. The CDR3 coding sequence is TGTGCCAGCAGTCCCTTATCAGGGTCGGACGAGCAGTACTTC. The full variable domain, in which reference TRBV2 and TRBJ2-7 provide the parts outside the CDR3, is EPEVTQTPSHQVTQMGQEVILRCVPISNHLYFYWYRQILGQKVEFLVSFYNNEISEKSEIFDDQFSVERPDGSNFTLKIRSTKLEDSAMYFCASSPLSGSDEQYFGPGTRLTVT.

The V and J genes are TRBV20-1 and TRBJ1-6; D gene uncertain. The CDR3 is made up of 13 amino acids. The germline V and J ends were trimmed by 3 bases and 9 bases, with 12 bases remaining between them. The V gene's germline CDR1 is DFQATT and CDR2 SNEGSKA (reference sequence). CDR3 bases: TGCAGTGCTAGTCCCGTACAGACTTCACCCCTCCACTTT. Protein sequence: CSASPVQTSPLHF.

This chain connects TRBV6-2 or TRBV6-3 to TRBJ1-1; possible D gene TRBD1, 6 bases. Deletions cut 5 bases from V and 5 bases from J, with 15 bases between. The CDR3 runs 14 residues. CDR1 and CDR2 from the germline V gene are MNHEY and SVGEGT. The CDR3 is CASSAEQGRTEAFF. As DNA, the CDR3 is TGTGCCAGCAGTGCTGAACAGGGTCGTACTGAAGCTTTCTTT.

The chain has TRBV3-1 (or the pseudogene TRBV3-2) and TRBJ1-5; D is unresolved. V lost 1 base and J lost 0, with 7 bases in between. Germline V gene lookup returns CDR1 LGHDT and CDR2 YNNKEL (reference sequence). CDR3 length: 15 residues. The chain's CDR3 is CASSQGSSSNQPQHF. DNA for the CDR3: TGTGCCAGCAGCCAAGGGAGTAGTAGCAATCAGCCCCAGCATTTT.

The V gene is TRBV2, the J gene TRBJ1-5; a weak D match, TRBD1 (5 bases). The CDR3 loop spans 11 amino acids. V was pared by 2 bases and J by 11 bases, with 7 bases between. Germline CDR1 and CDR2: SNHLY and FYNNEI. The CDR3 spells CASSERGAQHF. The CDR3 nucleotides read TGTGCCAGCAGTGAAAGGGGCGCCCAGCATTTT. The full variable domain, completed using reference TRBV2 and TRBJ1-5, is EPEVTQTPSHQVTQMGQEVILRCVPISNHLYFYWYRQILGQKVEFLVSFYNNEISEKSEIFDDQFSVERPDGSNFTLKIRSTKLEDSAMYFCASSERGAQHFGDGTRLSIL.

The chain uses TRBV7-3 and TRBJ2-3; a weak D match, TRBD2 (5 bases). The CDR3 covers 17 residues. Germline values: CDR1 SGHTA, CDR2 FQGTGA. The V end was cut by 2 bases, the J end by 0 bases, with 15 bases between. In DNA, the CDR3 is TGTGCCAGCAGCTTACGGCTAGCCGACCCTAGCACAGATACGCAGTATTTT. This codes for CASSLRLADPSTDTQYF.

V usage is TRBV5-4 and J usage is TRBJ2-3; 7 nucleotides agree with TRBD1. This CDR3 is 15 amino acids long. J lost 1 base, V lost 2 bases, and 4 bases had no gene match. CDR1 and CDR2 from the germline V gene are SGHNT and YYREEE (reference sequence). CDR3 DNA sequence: TGTGCCAGCAGCTTCCGGCAGGGGGGCACAGATACGCAGTATTTT. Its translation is CASSFRQGGTDTQYF.

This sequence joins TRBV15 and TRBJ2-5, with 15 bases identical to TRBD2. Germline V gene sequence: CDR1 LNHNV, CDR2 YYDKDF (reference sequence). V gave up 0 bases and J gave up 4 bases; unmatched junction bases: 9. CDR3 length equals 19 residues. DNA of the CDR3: TGTGCCACCAGCAGAGATCTATCGGGGACTAGCGGGAGGAGAGAGACCCAGTACTTC. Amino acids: CATSRDLSGTSGRRETQYF.